This T cell receptor beta chain was documented in a study of blood T cells in healthy people across ages. Study-wide results and caveats: Naive CD4+ cells and diversity were both higher in long-lived donors than in aged donors.

This clonotype was counted ten times or more. The antigen remains unidentified. Healthy Caucasian individuals from Russia aged 6 to 90 served as donors. Isolation per sample recovered at least 7 million PBMCs. Looked up from germline, CDR1 is SGHTA and CDR2 is FQGTGA. The junction had 9 bases not matched to a gene; V was cut back by 5 bases and J by 6 bases. The CDR3 spans 15 residues. Primers used in a second PCR of about 7 to 11 cycles were a sample-barcoded 5' primer and a J-beta primer mix. TCRdb called the 5' RACE reads again in MiXCR, with one record for every CDR3 protein. The sample yields around 1,500,000 distinct CDR3 sequences, roughly 27% seen once.

Sequenced sample: blood. The V call is TRBV7-3, the J call TRBJ2-1; 8 bases match TRBD1. The clonotype comes from a woman aged 25 to 45 in good health. Here the CDR3 reads CASSTTGGEGNEQFF. Written as DNA, the CDR3 is TGTGCCAGCAGCACTACAGGGGGTGAGGGCAATGAGCAGTTCTTC.